Listed here are 19 T cell receptor beta chains from one sample, sequenced in a study of blood T cell repertoires in COVID-19. TCRdb's copy holds only in-frame clones and misses some; the assay was immunoSEQ multiplex PCR. The table includes around 260,000 clones, around 83% detected once. Material: peripheral blood. These receptor sequences come from a man between 18 and 35 years old with active or convalescent COVID-19.

Many counts were recorded for this clone. The chain combines TRBV27 with TRBJ1-2; no firm D call. V gave up 5 bases and J gave up 4 bases, with 11 bases separating them. The CDR3 contains 13 residues. Germline V CDR1 and CDR2: MNHEY, SMNVEV (reference sequence). CDR3 in amino acids: CASSIHSLYGYTF. CDR3 in DNA: TGTGCCAGCAGTATACACAGTCTCTATGGCTACACCTTC.

The chain is built from TRBV7-2 and TRBJ2-7, with 12 bases that match TRBD2. This CDR3 contains 16 residues. The junction had 7 bases not matched to a gene; V was cut back by 4 bases and J by 3 bases. CDR1 is SGHTA, CDR2 FQGNSA, per germline. CDR3 nucleotides: TGTGCCAGCAGCTCGGGCGCGGGACTAGCGGGCTACGAGCAGTACTTC. Translation: CASSSGAGLAGYEQYF. Supplemented by reference TRBV7-2 and TRBJ2-7, the full variable domain reads GAGVSQSPSNKVTEKGKDVELRCDPISGHTALYWYRQSLGQGLEFLIYFQGNSAPDKSGLPSDRFSAERTGGSVSTLTIQRTQQEDSAVYLCASSSGAGLAGYEQYFGPGTRLTVT.

This clone was observed once. The chain has TRBV7-8 and TRBJ1-5; D is unclear. The CDR3 covers 16 residues. Deletions cut 0 bases from V and 2 bases from J, with 11 bases between. Germline CDR1 is SGHVS and CDR2 is FQNEAQ. The CDR3 region is CASSLARLGGNQPQHF. CDR3 DNA: TGTGCCAGCAGCTTAGCCCGTCTGGGAGGCAATCAGCCCCAGCATTTT.

The V gene is TRBV28, the J gene TRBJ1-2; 11 bases line up with TRBD1. The CDR3 is 14 amino acids. V gave up 5 bases and J gave up 7 bases; unmatched junction bases: 6. Germline loops: CDR1 MDHEN, CDR2 SYDVKM. The CDR3 DNA reads TGTGCCAGCAGTACAACGGGGACAGGGGGTGGCTACACCTTC. Translated, it gives CASSTTGTGGGYTF.

The V and J genes are TRBV10-2 and TRBJ2-7, with TRBD1 matching over 9 bases. Germline V lookup: CDR1 WSHSY, CDR2 SAAADI. V was clipped by 8 bases and J by 2 bases; unmatched bases: 7. The CDR3 length is 14 residues. Here the CDR3 reads CASSGQGLTYEQYF. CDR3 bases: TGCGCCAGCTCAGGACAGGGGCTAACCTACGAGCAGTACTTC.

The chain is built from TRBV14 and TRBJ2-5, with 8 nucleotides matching TRBD1. The CDR3 consists of 15 residues. The germline V gene has CDR1 SGHDN and CDR2 FVKESK. V shed 6 bases, J shed 4 bases, and the junction held 10 bases outside the gene matches. CDR3 DNA sequence: TGTGCCAGCAGTAAAGACAGGGGTTTATTAGAGACCCAGTACTTC. It translates to CASSKDRGLLETQYF.

The V and J genes are TRBV24-1 and TRBJ1-1; perhaps TRBD1 as D (5 bases). The CDR3 is 13 residues long. The germline V gene has CDR1 KGHDR and CDR2 SFDVKD. Trimming took 3 bases from V and 6 from J, leaving 10 bases between them. The CDR3 spells CATSDGGTAEAFF. CDR3 DNA: TGTGCCACCAGTGATGGGGGGACTGCTGAAGCTTTCTTT.

J is TRBJ1-1 and V is TRBV28; D not resolved. The CDR3 covers 15 residues. CDR1 is MDHEN, CDR2 SYDVKM, per germline. The V end was cut by 3 bases, the J end by 1 base, with 12 bases between. The CDR3: CASSFGSTGNTEAFF. In DNA, the CDR3 is TGTGCCAGCAGTTTTGGGAGCACGGGGAACACTGAAGCTTTCTTT. Supplemented by reference TRBV28 and TRBJ1-1, the full variable domain reads DVKVTQSSRYLVKRTGEKVFLECVQDMDHENMFWYRQDPGLGLRLIYFSYDVKMKEKGDIPEGYSVSREKKERFSLILESASTNQTSMYLCASSFGSTGNTEAFFGQGTRLTVV.

The chain recombines TRBV7-8 with TRBJ1-5, with 7 bases lining up with TRBD1. The CDR3 spans 14 residues. Germline V gene lookup returns CDR1 SGHVS and CDR2 FQNEAQ. Germline trimming cut 0 bases from V and 6 bases from J; bases unmatched to any gene: 2. The CDR3 DNA reads as TGTGCCAGCAGCTTAGCCGACAGGGTTCAGCCCCAGCATTTT. Translating gives CASSLADRVQPQHF.

This chain links TRBV6-5 with TRBJ1-2; TRBD1 aligns across 8 bases. The CDR3 totals 15 residues. CDR1 MNHEY and CDR2 SVGAGI come from the germline V gene. V lost 6 bases and J lost 2; bases outside the gene matches: 8. The chain's CDR3 is CASRPGQGRNYGYTF. CDR3 DNA: TGTGCCAGCAGACCCGGACAGGGTAGGAACTATGGCTACACCTTC.

The J gene is TRBJ2-1, the V gene TRBV6-5, with 7 bases that match TRBD1. The CDR3 spans 15 residues. Looked up from germline, CDR1 is MNHEY and CDR2 is SVGAGI. Trimming took 5 bases from V and 4 from J; bases not matched to a gene: 8. Here the CDR3 reads CASSHRDSPYNEQFF. The CDR3 nucleotides read TGTGCCAGCAGTCACCGGGACAGTCCGTACAATGAGCAGTTCTTC.

The chain carries TRBV2 and TRBJ1-1, with D tentatively TRBD1 (5 bases). Per the germline V gene, CDR1 is SNHLY and CDR2 is FYNNEI. CDR3 length: 12 residues. V lost 10 bases and J 7 bases, leaving 16 bases between the germline ends. Written as DNA, the CDR3 is TGTGCCAACGACGGGACTTTAGGTGAAGCTTTCTTT. Its translation: CANDGTLGEAFF.

This chain uses TRBV6-1 with TRBJ2-5, with a possible D match to TRBD1 (5 bases). The CDR3 runs to 15 residues. The germline CDR1 and CDR2 sequences are MNHNS and SASEGT. Deletions cut 2 bases from V and 5 bases from J, with 15 bases between. CDR3 in DNA: TGTGCCAGCAGTGAAATGTCCAGGGTTGGGGAGACCCAGTACTTC. Residues: CASSEMSRVGETQYF.

The genes are TRBV12-3 or TRBV12-4 and TRBJ2-7; D is undetermined. The CDR3 contains 13 residues. V was clipped by 6 bases and J by 3 bases, with 12 bases between them. This CDR3 is CASSTMHHYEQYF. The CDR3 DNA follows: TGTGCCAGCAGCACAATGCACCACTACGAGCAGTACTTC.

The rearrangement joins TRBV3-1 (or the pseudogene TRBV3-2) to TRBJ1-1; TRBD1 agrees at 9 bases. The CDR3 runs 13 residues. The V segment lost 6 bases and the J segment 11 bases; nucleotides outside the gene matches: 10. CDR1 LGHDT and CDR2 YNNKEL come from the germline V gene (reference sequence). CDR3 protein: CASRTGQGLRAFF. The CDR3 coding sequence is TGTGCCAGCAGAACGGGACAGGGTTTACGGGCTTTCTTT.

This clone has more than one count but fewer than ten. V is TRBV28 and J is TRBJ1-5; TRBD1 matches at 8 bases. V lost 5 bases, J lost 7 bases, and 7 bases stayed unmatched. Germline V CDR1 and CDR2: MDHEN, SYDVKM. The CDR3 consists of 14 residues. The CDR3 here is CASSKGRGRQPQHF. Written as DNA, the CDR3 is TGTGCCAGCAGTAAAGGCAGGGGGCGACAGCCCCAGCATTTT.

The chain links TRBV24-1 to TRBJ1-1, with 7 bases identical to TRBD1. The CDR3 spans 15 residues. The germline V gene encodes CDR1 KGHDR and CDR2 SFDVKD. With V trimmed by 7 bases and J by 1 base, 8 bases remained unmatched. CDR3 nucleotides: TGTGCCACCAGCCCAGGGGGGCAGCCGAACACTGAAGCTTTCTTT. Amino acids: CATSPGGQPNTEAFF.

As DNA, the CDR3 is TGCGCCAGCAGCCCGGACAGGAATATTGGTTTTACGCAGTATTTT. Translation: CASSPDRNIGFTQYF. The V and J genes are TRBV5-1 and TRBJ2-3; 7 bases fit TRBD1. CDR1 is SGHRS and CDR2 is YFSETQ in the germline V gene. Unmatched junction bases numbered 13, after V lost 4 bases and J lost 8 bases. The CDR3 is 15 amino acids.

This clone was found a few times. Other nucleotide sequences from this sample produce the same CDR3. This rearrangement joins TRBV5-1 to TRBJ2-5; possible D gene TRBD2, 6 bases. The CDR3 is 15 residues long. Trimming removed 0 bases at V and 0 bases at J, with 9 bases between. The germline V gene has CDR1 SGHRS and CDR2 YFSETQ. CDR3 DNA: TGCGCCAGCAGCTTGGGTGGCGGGAACCAAGAGACCCAGTACTTC. It encodes CASSLGGGNQETQYF. Looking up the rest from reference TRBV5-1 and TRBJ2-5 gives the full variable domain: KAGVTQTPRYLIKTRGQQVTLSCSPISGHRSVSWYQQTPGQGLQFLFEYFSETQRNKGNFPGRFSGRQFSNSRSEMNVSTLELGDSALYLCASSLGGGNQETQYFGPGTRLLVL.